A single sample gave rise to the 27 T cell receptor beta chains below, sequenced in a study of blood T cell repertoires in COVID-19. TCRdb's table, derived via immunoSEQ multiplex PCR, lists solely in-frame clones and lacks some. In the table there are 150,000 to 200,000 clones, about 81% of which are singletons. The specimen was peripheral blood. Every receptor here comes from a woman aged 65 to 85 with acute or convalescent COVID-19.

This rearrangement joins TRBV28 to TRBJ2-5, with 14 bases identical to TRBD2. The V segment lost 3 bases and the J segment 7 bases; nucleotides outside the gene matches: 10. Germline CDR1 and CDR2: MDHEN and SYDVKM. This CDR3 region has 17 residues. CDR3 residues: CASSLRLAGGGARTQYF. The CDR3 coding sequence is TGTGCCAGCAGTTTGAGACTAGCGGGAGGGGGGGCAAGGACCCAGTACTTC.

This rearrangement joins TRBV5-5 to TRBJ1-2; 8 bases are shared with TRBD1. Germline values: CDR1 SGHKS, CDR2 YYEKEE (reference sequence). Trimming at V came to 0 bases and at J to 5 bases, leaving 12 bases not matched to a gene. CDR3 length equals 17 residues. CDR3: CASSLDPTGVGGYGYTF. The CDR3 nucleotides read TGTGCCAGCAGCTTGGACCCGACAGGGGTTGGGGGATATGGCTACACCTTC.

V and J are TRBV10-2 and TRBJ1-1; D is undetermined. The CDR3 has 11 residues. V was shortened by 2 bases and J by 9 bases, with 7 bases between the two germline ends. The germline gives CDR1 WSHSY, CDR2 SAAADI. The CDR3 loop is CASSEGGKAFF. CDR3 sequence (DNA): TGCGCCAGCAGTGAGGGAGGGAAAGCTTTCTTT.

V is TRBV2 and J is TRBJ1-1, with D possibly being TRBD1 (5 bases). Germline lookup yields CDR1 SNHLY and CDR2 FYNNEI. The CDR3 covers 14 residues. The germline V and J ends were trimmed by 7 bases and 6 bases, with 18 bases remaining between them. The DNA for the CDR3 is TGTGCCAGCACGCAGACAGTCCTCGGACCTGAAGCTTTCTTT. Its translation: CASTQTVLGPEAFF.

V usage is TRBV5-4 and J usage is TRBJ1-2; 11 bases line up with TRBD1. The CDR3 covers 13 residues. Germline V gene lookup returns CDR1 SGHNT and CDR2 YYREEE (reference sequence). V shed 6 bases and J 7 bases; nucleotides not matched to a gene: 5. The CDR3 region is CASTGQGASGYTF. The CDR3 region has the DNA TGTGCCAGCACCGGACAGGGGGCATCTGGCTACACCTTC.

The genes are TRBV6-1 and TRBJ1-2; possible D gene TRBD1, 6 bases. Germline values: CDR1 MNHNS, CDR2 SASEGT. V was clipped by 4 bases and J by 0 bases, with 15 bases between them. The length of the CDR3 is 16 residues. CDR3 coding DNA: TGTGCCAGCAGTGCAGGGGCAGCCCGGGCTAACTATGGCTACACCTTC. It translates to CASSAGAARANYGYTF.

This clone was seen only a few times. This chain uses TRBV6-2 or TRBV6-3 with TRBJ2-1; a weak D match, TRBD1 (6 bases). This CDR3 is built from 13 residues. V lost 2 bases and J 7 bases, leaving 9 bases between the germline ends. From germline, CDR1 is MNHEY and CDR2 SVGEGT. CDR3 DNA: TGTGCCAGCAGTTACGTGGGGGCAAATGAGCAGTTCTTC. It specifies CASSYVGANEQFF.

This rearrangement joins TRBV6-5 to TRBJ1-2; 8 bases fit TRBD1. The junction had 2 bases not matched to a gene; V was cut back by 2 bases and J by 0 bases. Germline CDR1 is MNHEY and CDR2 is SVGAGI. The CDR3 runs to 15 residues. As DNA, the CDR3 is TGTGCCAGCAGTTACGACAGGGGCCCTAACTATGGCTACACCTTC. It translates to CASSYDRGPNYGYTF.

The V gene is TRBV5-1, the J gene TRBJ2-7, with D maybe TRBD1 (5 bases). The CDR3 consists of 14 residues. The germline V and J ends were trimmed by 4 bases and 2 bases, with 13 bases remaining between them. Germline V CDR1 and CDR2: SGHRS, YFSETQ. The CDR3 region has the DNA TGCGCCAGCAGCACCATCGACAGTCCCTACGAGCAGTACTTC. This translates into CASSTIDSPYEQYF.

The gene calls are TRBV5-1 and TRBJ2-1; D remains ambiguous. The CDR3 is made up of 13 amino acids. Germline loops: CDR1 SGHRS, CDR2 YFSETQ. Trimming took off 0 bases at V and 5 bases at J, with 6 bases between the two ends. The CDR3 is CASSLALNNEQFF. The CDR3 DNA is TGCGCCAGCAGCTTGGCTCTAAACAATGAGCAGTTCTTC.

This clone occurred many times. The J gene is TRBJ2-1, the V gene TRBV6-4; D ambiguous. Trimming left V 3 bases short and J 6 bases short, with 15 bases between. The germline gives CDR1 MRHNA, CDR2 SNTAGT. CDR3 length equals 15 residues. CDR3 loop: CASSESFGSPNEQFF. The CDR3 nucleotides read TGTGCCAGCAGTGAATCCTTCGGGTCCCCCAATGAGCAGTTCTTC.

The chain has TRBV13 and TRBJ1-2; D is perhaps TRBD1 (6 bases). Germline loops: CDR1 PRHDT, CDR2 FYEKMQ (reference sequence). This CDR3 spans 12 amino acids. V was cut by 10 bases and J by 7 bases, with 16 bases left in between. The CDR3 spells CANKLQGLGYTF. The CDR3, as DNA: TGTGCCAACAAACTCCAGGGGCTTGGCTACACCTTC.

V usage is TRBV29-1 and J usage is TRBJ1-2; TRBD1 agrees at 8 bases. CDR1 and CDR2 (germline): SQVTM, ANQGSEA. Trimming removed 4 bases from V and 5 bases from J; junction bases left unmatched: 6. There are 13 residues in the CDR3. The CDR3 loop is CSVGDRSGYGYTF. In DNA form, the CDR3 reads TGCAGCGTTGGGGACAGGTCGGGGTATGGCTACACCTTC.

The V gene is TRBV4-3, the J gene TRBJ1-1, with D uncertain. This CDR3 has 17 amino acids. Trimming removed 1 base at V and 4 bases at J, with 19 bases between. Germline V gene data show CDR1 as LGHNA and CDR2 as YSLEER. This chain's CDR3 is CASSQGGGFPTGTEAFF. The CDR3 DNA follows: TGCGCCAGCAGCCAAGGAGGCGGTTTTCCAACCGGCACTGAAGCTTTCTTT.

The rearrangement joins TRBV20-1 to TRBJ1-2; possibly TRBD1 for D (6 bases). Trimming pared 3 bases from V and 0 bases from J, leaving 26 bases between. This CDR3 is 19 amino acids long. Germline values: CDR1 DFQATT, CDR2 SNEGSKA (reference sequence). The CDR3 coding sequence is TGCAGTGCTAGTGCCACTTCGGACAGCCTGCTAACCCCTAACTATGGCTACACCTTC. Amino acids: CSASATSDSLLTPNYGYTF.

The chain uses TRBV18 and TRBJ1-1; unclear D gene. V was cut by 2 bases and J by 1 base, with 8 bases left in between. The CDR3 is 14 amino acids. Germline-derived CDR1 and CDR2 are KGHSH and LQKENI. The CDR3 region is CASSPSTGNTEAFF. The CDR3 DNA is TGTGCCAGCTCACCAAGCACTGGGAACACTGAAGCTTTCTTT.

The chain recombines TRBV6-4 with TRBJ1-5; the D gene is possibly TRBD1 (6 bases). The CDR3 runs to 13 residues. CDR1 is MRHNA, CDR2 SNTAGT, per germline. Trimming took 5 bases from V and 3 from J, leaving 8 bases between them. CDR3 loop: CASSTGFNQPQHF. CDR3 DNA: TGTGCCAGCAGTACAGGGTTCAATCAGCCCCAGCATTTT.

The rearrangement links TRBV24-1 to TRBJ2-7; D possibly corresponds to TRBD1 (7 bases). This CDR3 comprises 15 residues. Germline CDR1 KGHDR, CDR2 SFDVKD. V shed 5 bases and J shed 2 bases, with 15 bases lying between them. This CDR3 is CATSASRGRPYEQYF. DNA of the CDR3: TGTGCCACCAGTGCGTCCAGGGGGAGGCCCTACGAGCAGTACTTC.

This chain uses TRBV6-5 with TRBJ2-1, with TRBD2 matching 10 bases. The trim removed 6 bases at V and 6 bases at J, leaving 8 bases unmatched. Germline values: CDR1 MNHEY, CDR2 SVGAGI. The CDR3 length is 15 residues. DNA of the CDR3: TGTGCCAGCAGCTTGTCTAGCGGGGGATTCAATGAGCAGTTCTTC. This translates into CASSLSSGGFNEQFF.

This sequence joins TRBV21-1 and TRBJ2-6; the DNA was not used to check the table's D call, TRBD1. TRBV21-1 represents a pseudogene. The CDR3 totals 19 residues. The CDR3 DNA follows: TGTGCCAGCAGCATGGCGATTGGGCAGGTCAACTCTGGGGCCAACGTCCTGACTTTC. Translation gives CASSMAIGQVNSGANVLTF.

The chain couples TRBV27 to TRBJ2-5; 8 bases are shared with TRBD1. The germline gives CDR1 MNHEY, CDR2 SMNVEV (reference sequence). V lost 4 bases to trimming and J lost 5 bases; unmatched junction nucleotides: 6. The CDR3 runs to 14 residues. Here the CDR3 reads CASSSDRGWETQYF. CDR3 DNA sequence: TGTGCCAGCAGTTCTGACAGGGGATGGGAGACCCAGTACTTC.

The rearrangement uses TRBV25-1 and TRBJ2-3; 10 bases fit TRBD2. V dropped 1 base and J dropped 6; count of bases not matched to a gene: 4. The germline gives CDR1 MGHDK, CDR2 SYGVNS. The CDR3 runs to 15 residues. CDR3 in amino acids: CASSEFSGRSDTQYF. Here the CDR3 DNA reads TGTGCCAGCAGTGAATTTAGCGGGAGGTCGGATACGCAGTATTTT.

This chain uses TRBV18 with TRBJ1-5, with 7 bases aligning to TRBD1. Germline V gene lookup returns CDR1 KGHSH and CDR2 LQKENI. The CDR3 is 13 residues long. V lost 5 bases to trimming and J lost 9 bases; unmatched junction nucleotides: 7. The CDR3 sequence: CASSAGTDGPQHF. The DNA of the CDR3 is TGTGCCAGCTCAGCTGGGACAGACGGGCCCCAGCATTTT.

CDR3 residues: CASTPFREETRSGTQYF. The CDR3 DNA is TGTGCCAGTACCCCCTTCAGGGAGGAGACGAGATCGGGTACGCAGTATTTT. The rearrangement joins TRBV19 to TRBJ2-3, with a tentative D call TRBD2 (6 bases). V lost 7 bases and J 8 bases, leaving 28 bases between the germline ends. The CDR3 loop spans 17 amino acids. Per the germline V gene, CDR1 is LNHDA and CDR2 is SQIVND (reference sequence).

The V call is TRBV7-2, the J call TRBJ1-2; D is unclear. V shed 0 bases and J shed 1 base, with 6 bases lying between them. There are 14 residues in the CDR3. Germline loops: CDR1 SGHTA, CDR2 FQGNSA. CDR3 loop: CASSLARDNYGYTF. The CDR3 bases are TGTGCCAGCAGCTTAGCGCGGGATAACTATGGCTACACCTTC. The whole variable domain, remainder taken from reference TRBV7-2 and TRBJ1-2, is GAGVSQSPSNKVTEKGKDVELRCDPISGHTALYWYRQSLGQGLEFLIYFQGNSAPDKSGLPSDRFSAERTGGSVSTLTIQRTQQEDSAVYLCASSLARDNYGYTFGSGTRLTVV.

The chain is built from TRBV7-2 and TRBJ1-6; a weak D match, TRBD1 (5 bases). V lost 5 bases to trimming and J lost 13 bases, with 9 bases between them. This CDR3 has 11 amino acids. Per the germline V gene, CDR1 is SGHTA and CDR2 is FQGNSA. The CDR3 coding sequence is TGTGCCAGCAGCCCGGGGGGGCCCCTCCACTTT. Translation: CASSPGGPLHF.

This clone has just one count. The chain has TRBV4-1 and TRBJ2-7, with TRBD1 matching 10 bases. The junction had 4 bases not matched to a gene; V was cut back by 2 bases and J by 3 bases. In germline, CDR1 is MGHRA, CDR2 YSYEKL. The CDR3 totals 15 residues. Written as DNA, the CDR3 is TGCGCCAGCAGCCAACCGACAGGGGGCGTCTACGAGCAGTACTTC. This codes for CASSQPTGGVYEQYF.